The TCR beta chain described here comes from a study of blood T cell repertoires in COVID-19. Overall study: Samples came from the United States, Italy and Spain, spanning acute and convalescent COVID-19. PBMCs, B-cell-depleted T cells, or T cells provided the cDNA or gDNA that made up the material.

A single count supports this clone. As handled by the study authors: Reference gene primer amplification gave nucleated cell count estimates. TCRdb's copy holds only in-frame clones and misses some; the assay was immunoSEQ multiplex PCR. Clone size and the V and J calls come from that table; the DNA yielded D and trimming. Of roughly 130,000 clones listed, roughly 78% are singletons. Sequencing was performed on peripheral blood. The sequence was obtained from a man in his 60s with active or convalescent COVID-19.

The CDR3 bases are TGCGCCAGCAGCTTGGGGGGACAGGGGAAGGACTATGGCTACACCTTC. Its protein is CASSLGGQGKDYGYTF. The chain couples TRBV5-1 to TRBJ1-2, with 10 bases fitting TRBD1. Germline CDR1 is SGHRS and CDR2 is YFSETQ. The CDR3 is 16 amino acids. Trimming at V came to 0 bases and at J to 3 bases, leaving 5 bases not matched to a gene. Full variable domain (rest looked up from reference TRBV5-1 and TRBJ1-2): KAGVTQTPRYLIKTRGQQVTLSCSPISGHRSVSWYQQTPGQGLQFLFEYFSETQRNKGNFPGRFSGRQFSNSRSEMNVSTLELGDSALYLCASSLGGQGKDYGYTFGSGTRLTVV.